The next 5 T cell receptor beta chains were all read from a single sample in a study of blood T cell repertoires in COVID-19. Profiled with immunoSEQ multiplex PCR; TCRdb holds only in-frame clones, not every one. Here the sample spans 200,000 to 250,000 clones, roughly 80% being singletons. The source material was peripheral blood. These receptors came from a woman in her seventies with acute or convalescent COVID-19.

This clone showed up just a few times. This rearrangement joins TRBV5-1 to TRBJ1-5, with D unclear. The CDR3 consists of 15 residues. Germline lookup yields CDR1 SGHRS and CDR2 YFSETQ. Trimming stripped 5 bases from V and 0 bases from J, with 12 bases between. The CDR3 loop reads CASRSVYDSNQPQHF. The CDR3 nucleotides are TGCGCCAGCAGGTCGGTGTACGATAGCAATCAGCCCCAGCATTTT.

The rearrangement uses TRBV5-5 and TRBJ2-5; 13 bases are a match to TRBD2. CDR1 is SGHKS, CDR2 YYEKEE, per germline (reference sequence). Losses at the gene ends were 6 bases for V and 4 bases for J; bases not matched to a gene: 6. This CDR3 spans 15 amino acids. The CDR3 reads CASTRLAGGRETQYF. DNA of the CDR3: TGTGCCAGCACCAGACTAGCGGGGGGTCGAGAGACCCAGTACTTC.

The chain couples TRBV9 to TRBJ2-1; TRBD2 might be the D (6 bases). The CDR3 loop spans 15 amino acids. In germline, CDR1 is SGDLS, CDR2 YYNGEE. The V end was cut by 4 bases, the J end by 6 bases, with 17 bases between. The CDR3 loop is CASSSSLAWGNEQFF. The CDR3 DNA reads TGTGCCAGCAGCAGCAGCCTAGCGTGGGGCAATGAGCAGTTCTTC.

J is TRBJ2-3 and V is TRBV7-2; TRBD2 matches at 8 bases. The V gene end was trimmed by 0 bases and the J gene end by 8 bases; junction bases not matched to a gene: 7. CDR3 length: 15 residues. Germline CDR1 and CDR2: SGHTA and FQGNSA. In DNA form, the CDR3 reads TGTGCCAGCAGCTTAGCCGGGGGGGGGAGCGGTACGCAGTATTTT. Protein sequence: CASSLAGGGSGTQYF. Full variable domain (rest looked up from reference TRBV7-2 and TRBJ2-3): GAGVSQSPSNKVTEKGKDVELRCDPISGHTALYWYRQSLGQGLEFLIYFQGNSAPDKSGLPSDRFSAERTGGSVSTLTIQRTQQEDSAVYLCASSLAGGGSGTQYFGPGTRLTVL.

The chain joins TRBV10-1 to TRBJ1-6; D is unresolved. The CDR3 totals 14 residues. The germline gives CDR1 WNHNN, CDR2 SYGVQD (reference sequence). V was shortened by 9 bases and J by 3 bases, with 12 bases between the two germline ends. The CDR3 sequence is CASLQQVYNSPLHF. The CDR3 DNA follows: TGCGCCAGTTTACAGCAAGTCTATAATTCACCCCTCCACTTT.